This record concerns one TCR beta chain sequence. Its cognate antigen is unknown. Time point here: week 5, during vaccination. Topical imiquimod accompanied each vaccine dose, which consisted of 300 ug of mutant IDH1 20-mer peptide. The data were obtained in a study of a mutant IDH1 vaccine in newly diagnosed glioma. The assay was immunoSEQ multiplex PCR, and TCRdb's table has in-frame clones only and misses some. The table includes about 40,000 clones, roughly nine tenths detected once. The clonotype originates from a man in his fifties with glioma. The sequenced sample was PBMCs, obtained from a glioma patient whose treatment included an IDH1 peptide vaccine.

The CDR3, as DNA: TGTGCCAGCAGCCCGGACAGGGCTAACTATGGCTACACCTTC. Protein: CASSPDRANYGYTF. This chain links TRBV9 with TRBJ1-2, with 8 bases matching TRBD1. V trimming: 4 bases; J trimming: 0 bases; junction bases outside the gene matches: 2. The CDR3 consists of 14 residues. Per germline, CDR1 SGDLS and CDR2 YYNGEE.